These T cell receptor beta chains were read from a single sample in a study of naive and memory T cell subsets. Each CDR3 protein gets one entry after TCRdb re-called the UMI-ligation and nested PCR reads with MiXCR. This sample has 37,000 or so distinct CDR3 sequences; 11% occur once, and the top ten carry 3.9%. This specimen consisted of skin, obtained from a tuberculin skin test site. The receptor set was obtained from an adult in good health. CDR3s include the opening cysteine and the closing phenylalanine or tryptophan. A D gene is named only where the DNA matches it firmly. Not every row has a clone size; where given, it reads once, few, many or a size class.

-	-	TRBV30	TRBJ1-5	TGTGCCTGGACAGCAAATAGCAATCAGCCCCAGCATTTT	CAWTANSNQPQHF
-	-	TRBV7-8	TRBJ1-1	TGTGCCAGCAGCCCCTATGTGGGGGGGGTCTCTACTGAAGCTTTCTTT	CASSPYVGGVSTEAFF
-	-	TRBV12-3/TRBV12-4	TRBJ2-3	TGTGCCAGCAGTACAGGGCAAGATACGCAGTATTTT	CASSTGQDTQYF
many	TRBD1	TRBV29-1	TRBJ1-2	TGCAGCGCCCCGGACAGGACTTTCTATGGCTACACCTTC	CSAPDRTFYGYTF
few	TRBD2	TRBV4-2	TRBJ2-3	TGTGCCAGCAGCCAGAATTGGCTAGCGGGGCGAAGTTCCATCACAGATACGCAGTATTTT	CASSQNWLAGRSSITDTQYF
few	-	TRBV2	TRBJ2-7	TGTGCCAGCAGTCCCTCACACCTTTATTCCTACGAGCAGTACTTC	CASSPSHLYSYEQYF
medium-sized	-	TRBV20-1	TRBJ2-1	TGCAGGGCCCATGCTAACAATGAGCAGTTCTTC	CRAHANNEQFF
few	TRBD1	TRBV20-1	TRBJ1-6	TGCAGTGCTAGCCGGGGACAGGGATATTCACCCCTCCACTTT	CSASRGQGYSPLHF
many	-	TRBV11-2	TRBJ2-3	TGTGCCAGCAGCTCAAGCCAAGAAACAGGACCCGACACAGATACGCAGTATTTT	CASSSSQETGPDTDTQYF
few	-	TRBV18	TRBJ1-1	TGTGCCAGCTCACGGACCGAGAACACTGAAGCTTTCTTT	CASSRTENTEAFF
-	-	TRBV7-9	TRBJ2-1	TGTGCCAGCAGCGAAAGTTGGAATGAGCAGTTCTTC	CASSESWNEQFF
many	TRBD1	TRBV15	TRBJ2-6	TGTGCCACCGCAACCGGGACAGGCCCCTCTGGGGCCAACGTCCTGACTTTC	CATATGTGPSGANVLTF
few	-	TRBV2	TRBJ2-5	TGTGCCAGCAGTGAAGCACGTATCCGTGGAGAGACCCAGTACTTC	CASSEARIRGETQYF
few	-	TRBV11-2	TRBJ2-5	TGTGCCAGCAGCTTAGGCCAAGGGGCCAACCAAGAGACCCAGTACTTC	CASSLGQGANQETQYF
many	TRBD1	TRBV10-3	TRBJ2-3	TGTGCCATCAGTGATAGACAGGGAACAGATACGCAGTATTTT	CAISDRQGTDTQYF
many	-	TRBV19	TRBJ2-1	TGTGCCAGTATAGGGCCCCTTTACAATGAGCAGTTCTTC	CASIGPLYNEQFF
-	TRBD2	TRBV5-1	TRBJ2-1	TGCGCCAGCAGCATCGGACTAGCGGGAGGACCGATCTCCTACAATGAGCAGTTCTTC	CASSIGLAGGPISYNEQFF
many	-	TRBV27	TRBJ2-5	TGTGCCAGCAGTCCCCAAGAGACCCAGTACTTC	CASSPQETQYF
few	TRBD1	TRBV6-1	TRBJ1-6	TGTGCCAGCAGTGAGCAGGACAGGGATAATTCACCCCTCCACTTT	CASSEQDRDNSPLHF
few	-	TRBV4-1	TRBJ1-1	TGCGCCAGCAGCCCAGCGGGGGGGCTGTTCACTGAAGCTTTCTTT	CASSPAGGLFTEAFF
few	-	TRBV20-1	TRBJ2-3	TGCAGTGCTAGAGATCTAGAGGGCGTTGGGGGGACCACCGATGTTTATACGCAGTATTTT	CSARDLEGVGGTTDVYTQYF
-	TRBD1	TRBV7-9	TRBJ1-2	TGTGCCAGCAGCTCCAACCGGGACAGGAGAGACTATGGCTACACCTTC	CASSSNRDRRDYGYTF
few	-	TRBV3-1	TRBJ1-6	TGTGCCAGCAGCCAAGGCTCCTATAATTCACCCCTCCACTTT	CASSQGSYNSPLHF
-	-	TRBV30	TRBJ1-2	TGTGCCTCAAGACAGGCCAATAACTATGGCTACACCTTC	CASRQANNYGYTF
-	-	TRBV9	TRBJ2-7	TGTGCCAGCAGCGTAAGCCCAAGCTCCTACGAGCAGTACTTC	CASSVSPSSYEQYF
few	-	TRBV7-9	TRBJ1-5	TGTGCCAGCAGCTTAGGACAGGAGAGCAATCAGCCCCAGCATTTT	CASSLGQESNQPQHF
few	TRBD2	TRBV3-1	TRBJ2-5	TGTGCCAGCAGCCCGGGGACTAGCGGGGGGCATCCAAGATGGACCCAGTACTTC	CASSPGTSGGHPRWTQYF
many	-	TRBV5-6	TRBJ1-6	TGTGCCAGCACCCCCGAGGGGGGCTATAATTCACCCCTCCACTTT	CASTPEGGYNSPLHF
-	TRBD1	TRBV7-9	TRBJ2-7	TGTGCCAGCAGTCCTGGGTACCGGGACAGGACTAAGAAAACCTACGAGCAGTACTTC	CASSPGYRDRTKKTYEQYF
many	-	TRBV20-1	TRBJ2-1	TGCAGTGCTAGCGTGGCGGGCCGTTACAATGAGCAGTTCTTC	CSASVAGRYNEQFF
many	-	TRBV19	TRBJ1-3	TGTGCCACCGCACCGACCCCCCTCTACTCTGGAAACACCATATATTTT	CATAPTPLYSGNTIYF
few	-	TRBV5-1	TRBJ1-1	TGCGCCAGCAGCTTGGCGACGGATCCGATGAACACTGAAGCTTTCTTT	CASSLATDPMNTEAFF